The 13 T cell receptor beta chains in this list originate from one sample, sequenced in a study of cytomegalovirus exposure and HLA in healthy donors. It was with 60 Vbeta and 13 Jbeta primers that the PCR ran. Using immunoSEQ multiplex PCR, the repertoire was profiled, and TCRdb retains in-frame clones only, with some absent. The table records about 120,000 clones, less than 75% of them present only once. Sequenced input: PBMCs. These receptors were collected from a woman in her 40s in good health and CMV-seronegative.

CDR3 nucleotide sequence: TGTGCCAGCAGCTCCACGATGCGGGACGTACAAGAGACCCAGTACTTC. It encodes CASSSTMRDVQETQYF. The chain combines TRBV5-6 with TRBJ2-5; a possible D gene is TRBD2 (6 bases). The CDR3 runs 16 residues. V lost 3 bases and J lost 2, with 17 bases in between. Germline V CDR1 and CDR2: SGHDT, YYEEEE.

This rearrangement joins TRBV7-9 to TRBJ2-6, with 7 bases aligning to TRBD1. Germline CDR1 is SEHNR and CDR2 is FQNEAQ (reference sequence). The CDR3 runs 18 residues. J lost 0 bases, V lost 1 base, and 6 bases had no gene match. The CDR3 region is CASSLVRDSSSGANVLTF. Written as DNA, the CDR3 is TGTGCCAGCAGCTTAGTCAGGGACAGTAGCTCTGGGGCCAACGTCCTGACTTTC.

The J gene is TRBJ1-3, the V gene TRBV7-9; D unresolved. Germline V gene sequence: CDR1 SEHNR, CDR2 FQNEAQ (reference sequence). V was pared by 0 bases and J by 1 base, with 7 bases between. CDR3 length: 15 amino acids. The CDR3 spells CASSLAPGSGNTIYF. The CDR3 nucleotides read TGTGCCAGCAGCTTAGCGCCGGGATCTGGAAACACCATATATTTT.

The chain links TRBV19 to TRBJ1-2, with 7 nucleotides matching TRBD1. V dropped 4 bases and J dropped 4; count of bases not matched to a gene: 6. Germline lookup yields CDR1 LNHDA and CDR2 SQIVND (reference sequence). This CDR3 is built from 14 residues. The CDR3 nucleotides read TGTGCCAGTAGTACCTCCCGACAGGGCTATGGCTACACCTTC. It codes for CASSTSRQGYGYTF. Using reference TRBV19 and TRBJ1-2 for the parts outside the CDR3, the full variable domain is DGGITQSPKYLFRKEGQNVTLSCEQNLNHDAMYWYRQDPGQGLRLIYYSQIVNDFQKGDIAEGYSVSREKKESFPLTVTSAQKNPTAFYLCASSTSRQGYGYTFGSGTRLTVV.

The rearrangement links TRBV4-2 to TRBJ2-1, with a weak D call TRBD2 (7 bases). Per the germline V gene, CDR1 is LGHNA and CDR2 is YNFKEQ. V shed 1 base and J shed 7 bases, with 20 bases lying between them. There are 17 residues in the CDR3. The chain's CDR3 is CASSQGGGGGLRNEQFF. The CDR3 coding sequence is TGTGCCAGCAGCCAAGGGGGAGGGGGGGGCCTTCGGAATGAGCAGTTCTTC.

This clone has a handful of counts. J is TRBJ1-2 and V is TRBV7-3; possibly TRBD1 for D (5 bases). CDR3 length: 13 residues. V was clipped by 5 bases and J by 8 bases, with 15 bases between them. Germline V gene lookup returns CDR1 SGHTA and CDR2 FQGTGA. CDR3 DNA sequence: TGTGCCAGCAGCCAAGACGGGACTCAGGGCTACACCTTC. This gives the protein CASSQDGTQGYTF.

This rearrangement joins TRBV5-5 to TRBJ2-7, with D possibly being TRBD1 (7 bases). The germline V and J ends were trimmed by 4 bases and 4 bases, with 15 bases remaining between them. There are 14 residues in the CDR3. From germline, CDR1 is SGHKS and CDR2 YYEKEE (reference sequence). The CDR3 sequence is CASSRGQGRYEQYF. The CDR3 DNA follows: TGTGCCAGCAGCAGGGGGCAGGGGAGGTACGAGCAGTACTTC. Supplemented by reference TRBV5-5 and TRBJ2-7, the full variable domain reads DAGVTQSPTHLIKTRGQQVTLRCSPISGHKSVSWYQQVLGQGPQFIFQYYEKEERGRGNFPDRFSARQFPNYSSELNVNALLLGDSALYLCASSRGQGRYEQYFGPGTRLTVT.

The chain uses TRBV7-3 and TRBJ2-7; 8 bases line up with TRBD1. Trimming cost V 4 bases and J 4 bases; bases outside gene matches: 3. The length of the CDR3 is 13 residues. Germline CDR1 and CDR2: SGHTA and FQGTGA. CDR3 sequence (DNA): TGTGCCAGCAGCTGGCGACAGGGGTACGAGCAGTACTTC. It is translated as CASSWRQGYEQYF.

The V gene is TRBV29-1, the J gene TRBJ2-7, with D maybe TRBD1 (5 bases). The V end was cut by 4 bases, the J end by 6 bases, with 16 bases between. The CDR3 sequence is 13 residues long. Germline CDR1 reads SQVTM; CDR2 reads ANQGSEA. Written as DNA, the CDR3 is TGCAGCGTTGGGGCAGGGAAAAGGGCCGAGCAGTACTTC. Amino acid sequence: CSVGAGKRAEQYF.

V gene TRBV6-6 combines with J gene TRBJ1-2; D possibly corresponds to TRBD1 (6 bases). The CDR3 contains 15 residues. The V gene's germline CDR1 is MNHNY and CDR2 SVGAGI (reference sequence). V shed 5 bases and J shed 0 bases, with 13 bases lying between them. The CDR3 bases are TGTGCCAGCAGTGCACCGGGACAAGCTAACTATGGCTACACCTTC. Protein product: CASSAPGQANYGYTF.

In its sample, this clone was seen once. J is TRBJ1-3 and V is TRBV9, with D possibly being TRBD1 (5 bases). V was trimmed by 3 bases and J by 6 bases, leaving 13 bases between them. The CDR3 spans 14 residues. CDR1 SGDLS and CDR2 YYNGEE come from the germline V gene. The CDR3 bases are TGTGCCAGCAGCGGGGGCCCGGCACCAAACACCATATATTTT. Translated: CASSGGPAPNTIYF. The full variable domain, in which reference TRBV9 and TRBJ1-3 provide the parts outside the CDR3, is DSGVTQTPKHLITATGQRVTLRCSPRSGDLSVYWYQQSLDQGLQFLIQYYNGEERAKGNILERFSAQQFPDLHSELNLSSLELGDSALYFCASSGGPAPNTIYFGEGSWLTVV.

The rearrangement links TRBV2 to TRBJ1-1; D is perhaps TRBD1 (5 bases). Trimming left V 8 bases short and J 7 bases short, with 11 bases between. Per the germline V gene, CDR1 is SNHLY and CDR2 is FYNNEI. This CDR3 contains 11 residues. CDR3: CASGGGIEAFF. The CDR3 coding sequence is TGTGCCAGCGGGGGGGGTATTGAAGCTTTCTTT.

As DNA, the CDR3 is TGTGCCAGCAGCAACCGGGACACTGAGTCACCCCTCCACTTT. Translation gives CASSNRDTESPLHF. V usage is TRBV9 and J usage is TRBJ1-6; D is possibly TRBD1 (6 bases). The CDR3 runs to 14 residues. V lost 4 bases, J lost 10 bases, and 15 bases lay in between. From germline, CDR1 is SGDLS and CDR2 YYNGEE.